The 2 T cell receptor beta chains given below trace back to one sample, sequenced in a study of T cells after yellow fever vaccination. TCRdb used MiXCR to reprocess the 5' RACE reads, holding one entry per CDR3 protein. The sample carries approximately 600,000 distinct CDR3 sequences, roughly an eighth recorded once. This specimen consisted of PBMCs, obtained on the day of the yellow fever booster vaccination. These receptors came from a man in his thirties or forties who received the YFV17D yellow fever vaccine.

This chain links TRBV20-1 with TRBJ2-1; TRBD2 matches 11 bases. The CDR3 extends over 15 amino acids. V lost 6 bases and J lost 8; bases outside the gene matches: 12. Germline CDR1 reads DFQATT; CDR2 reads SNEGSKA (reference sequence). The CDR3 DNA follows: TGCAGTGCCTGGAAGGGGACTAGCGGTGAGGATGAGCAGTTCTTC. Its translation is CSAWKGTSGEDEQFF.

The chain is built from TRBV10-3 and TRBJ1-2, with D unclear. Germline CDR1 ENHRY, CDR2 SYGVKD. The CDR3 is 13 amino acids. V was clipped by 3 bases and J by 8 bases, with 13 bases between them. The CDR3 nucleotides read TGTGCCATCAGTGATACACTCGAAAGAGGCTACACCTTC. The encoded protein is CAISDTLERGYTF.